This entry concerns a single T cell receptor (beta chain). These data come from a study of blood T cell repertoires in COVID-19. Study in general: Samples representing acute and convalescent COVID-19 were sourced from the United States, Italy and Spain. Nucleic acid was either cDNA or gDNA, and it came from T cells, B-cell-depleted T cells, or PBMCs.

The study recruited people aged roughly 18 to 95 years across approximately 23 US areas. Libraries were prepared by immunoSEQ multiplex PCR; TCRdb keeps only in-frame clonotypes and omits some of them. Counted here are under 150,000 clones, over 75% occurring once; the ten biggest clones make up more than 3%. The source is a man aged 50 or older in a cohort exposed to, infected with or recovered from COVID-19 (not recorded which). The sample comprised PBMCs or T cells enriched from blood (not recorded which).

The CDR3 DNA sequence: TGTGCCAGCAGTGAAGCCGTAGGGGTGACGGCAAACACCATATATTTT. This encodes CASSEAVGVTANTIYF. The rearrangement uses TRBV2 and TRBJ1-3, with a weak D call TRBD1 (5 bases). Germline CDR1 is SNHLY and CDR2 is FYNNEI. Trimming cost V 0 bases and J 6 bases, with 15 bases left between them. The CDR3 runs to 16 residues.